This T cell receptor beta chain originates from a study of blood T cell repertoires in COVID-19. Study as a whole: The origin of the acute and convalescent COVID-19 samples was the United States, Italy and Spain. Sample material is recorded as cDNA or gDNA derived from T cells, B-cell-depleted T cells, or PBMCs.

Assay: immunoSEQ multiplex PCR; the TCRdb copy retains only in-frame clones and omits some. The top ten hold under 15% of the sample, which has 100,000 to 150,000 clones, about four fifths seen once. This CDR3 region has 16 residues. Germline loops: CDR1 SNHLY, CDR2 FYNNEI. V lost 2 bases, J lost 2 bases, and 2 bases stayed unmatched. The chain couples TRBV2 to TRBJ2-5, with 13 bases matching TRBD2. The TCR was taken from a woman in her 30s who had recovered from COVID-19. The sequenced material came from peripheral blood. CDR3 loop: CASSERTSGGQETQYF. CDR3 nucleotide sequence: TGTGCCAGCAGTGAACGGACTAGCGGGGGTCAAGAGACCCAGTACTTC.